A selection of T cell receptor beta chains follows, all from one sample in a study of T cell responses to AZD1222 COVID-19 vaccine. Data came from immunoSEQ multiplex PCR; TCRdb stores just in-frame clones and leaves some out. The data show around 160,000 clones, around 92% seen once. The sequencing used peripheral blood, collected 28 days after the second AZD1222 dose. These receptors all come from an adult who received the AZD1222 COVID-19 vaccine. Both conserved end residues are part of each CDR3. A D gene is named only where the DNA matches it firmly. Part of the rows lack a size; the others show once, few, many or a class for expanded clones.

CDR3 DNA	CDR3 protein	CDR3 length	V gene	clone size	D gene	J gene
TGTGCCAGTAGTACCCGACAGGACGCGAACACCGGGGAGCTGTTTTTT	CASSTRQDANTGELFF	16	TRBV19	.	.	TRBJ2-2
TGTGCCAGCAGCTTAGCGGCTGGAGGGGACACTGAAGCTTTCTTT	CASSLAAGGDTEAFF	15	TRBV7-9	.	.	TRBJ1-1
TGCAGCGTTGGGGACGGGGATCAGCCCCAGCATTTT	CSVGDGDQPQHF	12	TRBV29-1	.	.	TRBJ1-5
TGTGCCAGCAGCCCCTTTACAGGGTCCGAGCAGTACTTC	CASSPFTGSEQYF	13	TRBV12-3/TRBV12-4	.	.	TRBJ2-7
TGCAGCGTTGAAGTCCCAGGGATGAACACTGAAGCTTTCTTT	CSVEVPGMNTEAFF	14	TRBV29-1	.	.	TRBJ1-1
TGTGCCAGCATTCTCCGCGAATGGAACACTGAAGCTTTCTTT	CASILREWNTEAFF	14	TRBV6-5	.	.	TRBJ1-1
TGTGCCAGCTCCCAGGGGGGAGTTTCACCCCTCCACTTT	CASSQGGVSPLHF	13	TRBV12-3/TRBV12-4	.	TRBD1	TRBJ1-6
TGCAGCGTTGGAGGACAGGGGGGCACTGAAGCTTTCTTT	CSVGGQGGTEAFF	13	TRBV29-1	.	TRBD1	TRBJ1-1
TGTGCCAGCAGCGGACAGGGGGCGTTCACTGAAGCTTTCTTT	CASSGQGAFTEAFF	14	TRBV2	.	TRBD1	TRBJ1-1
TGCGCCAGCAGCTTGAATAGGGCCCCAGATACGCAGTATTTT	CASSLNRAPDTQYF	14	TRBV5-1	.	.	TRBJ2-3
TGTGCCAGCAGCATTCCGGGACAGGTTTTCGGAAACACCATATATTTT	CASSIPGQVFGNTIYF	16	TRBV21-1	.	.	TRBJ1-3
TGTGCCAGCAGCTTAACAGAGGGGGGAAACTATGGCTACACCTTC	CASSLTEGGNYGYTF	15	TRBV7-2	.	.	TRBJ1-2
TGTGCCAGTAGTCCGCAGGGGGAGGAGGGCGAGCAGTACTTC	CASSPQGEEGEQYF	14	TRBV19	.	.	TRBJ2-7
TGTGCCAGCAGCAAGGACAGGGGCTACGAGCAGTACTTC	CASSKDRGYEQYF	13	TRBV7-9	.	TRBD1	TRBJ2-7
TGTGCCAGCAGCTCTAAACAGAATAATGAAAAACTGTTTTTT	CASSSKQNNEKLFF	14	TRBV5-6	.	.	TRBJ1-4
TGTGCCAGCAGCCCCCGGGACGGACCTAACTATGGCTACACCTTC	CASSPRDGPNYGYTF	15	TRBV7-6	.	.	TRBJ1-2
TGTGCCAGCTCACTTCTGAGGGGAACCAGGAATTCACCCCTCCACTTT	CASSLLRGTRNSPLHF	16	TRBV18	.	.	TRBJ1-6
TGTGCCACCAGCACAAGGACGGCATTCGGCTACACCTTC	CATSTRTAFGYTF	13	TRBV15	once	.	TRBJ1-2
TGTGCCAGCAGTCCAGGCTTCTCTGGAAACACCATATATTTT	CASSPGFSGNTIYF	14	TRBV7-2	.	.	TRBJ1-3
TGCGCCAGCGCCGCGCCCCTCCGAGAGGGGGGGCTGAATGAGCAGTTCTTC	CASAAPLREGGLNEQFF	17	TRBV10-2	.	.	TRBJ2-1
TGTGCCAGCAGCTTAGTTGGGGCGGCGTTTGAGAATTCACCCCTCCACTTT	CASSLVGAAFENSPLHF	17	TRBV7-9	.	.	TRBJ1-6
TGCAGCGTAATTGGACATGGCTACACCTTC	CSVIGHGYTF	10	TRBV29-1	.	.	TRBJ1-2
TGTGCCAGCAGCATAACCCCGACTGGAAACTATGGCTACACCTTC	CASSITPTGNYGYTF	15	TRBV5-5	.	.	TRBJ1-2
TGTGCCAGCAGCCAAGATCGGGGGACTAGCGGGGCCCGGGGGGAGCAGTACTTC	CASSQDRGTSGARGEQYF	18	TRBV4-2	.	TRBD2	TRBJ2-7
TGTGCCAGCTCACCACCGACAGGGGAGACCCAGTACTTC	CASSPPTGETQYF	13	TRBV18	.	TRBD1	TRBJ2-5
TGTGCCACCAGCAGATCGGGACAGGGTTTCGAAAAACTGTTTTTT	CATSRSGQGFEKLFF	15	TRBV15	.	TRBD1	TRBJ1-4
TGCGCCAGCGGAGGGGAGACTAACTATGGCTACACCTTC	CASGGETNYGYTF	13	TRBV10-2	.	.	TRBJ1-2
TGTGCCAGCAGCGCCTATCATGGCTACACCTTC	CASSAYHGYTF	11	TRBV9	.	.	TRBJ1-2
TGTGCCATCAGTGGCGGGCCTATCGACAATGGCTACACCTTC	CAISGGPIDNGYTF	14	TRBV10-3	.	.	TRBJ1-2
TGTGCCAGCAGCGCAACAGCTATGAACACTGAAGCTTTCTTT	CASSATAMNTEAFF	14	TRBV7-9	.	.	TRBJ1-1
TGTGCCAGCAGCTCGACAGGGGATCCGGTGGGTGGCTACACCTTC	CASSSTGDPVGGYTF	15	TRBV3-1/TRBV3-2	.	TRBD1	TRBJ1-2
TGTGCTAGTGGTTTGGTACTAATGGGTTACTCCTACGAGCAGTACTTC	CASGLVLMGYSYEQYF	16	TRBV12-5	once	.	TRBJ2-7
TGTGCCAGCAGTAGACTAGAACACGAGCAGTTCTTC	CASSRLEHEQFF	12	TRBV27	.	.	TRBJ2-1
TGTGCCAGCAGCCTGACTGGAAACACCATATATTTT	CASSLTGNTIYF	12	TRBV12-3/TRBV12-4	.	.	TRBJ1-3
TGTGCCAGCAGCAGGGGGACCCATCAGCCCCAGCATTTT	CASSRGTHQPQHF	13	TRBV12-3/TRBV12-4	.	TRBD1	TRBJ1-5
TGCGCCAGCAGTTCGACCGAGCTCAGGGGAAACACCATATATTTT	CASSSTELRGNTIYF	15	TRBV5-1	.	.	TRBJ1-3
TGTGCCAGAAGCCTCAGGGTAGCCATCTCGGGATCCTACGAGCAGTACTTC	CARSLRVAISGSYEQYF	17	TRBV5-3	.	.	TRBJ2-7
TGTGCCATTAGCGGGGGGCCCTACAATGAGCAGTTCTTC	CAISGGPYNEQFF	13	TRBV10-3	.	TRBD2	TRBJ2-1
TGTGCCAGCAGCTTAGTGATAGGGGACATGAACACTGAAGCTTTCTTT	CASSLVIGDMNTEAFF	16	TRBV7-6	.	.	TRBJ1-1
TGTGCCAGCAGTGAAAGACCCCGCGTGGGTGAGCAGTTCTTC	CASSERPRVGEQFF	14	TRBV6-4	.	.	TRBJ2-1
TGTGCCAGCAGCTTAGCAGGGGCGGCCGGGGAGCTGTTTTTT	CASSLAGAAGELFF	14	TRBV5-4	.	.	TRBJ2-2
TGTGCCAGCAGTGATTTGAAGGGTACAGTCTTTTATATGCGAGAGACCCAGTACTTC	CASSDLKGTVFYMRETQYF	19	TRBV2	once	.	TRBJ2-5
TGCGCCAGCAGCGTTCAGGGGAACACTGAAGCTTTCTTT	CASSVQGNTEAFF	13	TRBV5-1	.	.	TRBJ1-1
TGTGCCAGCAGCCCTCGGGGAGTGAGCTCCTACAATGAGCAGTTCTTC	CASSPRGVSSYNEQFF	16	TRBV7-9	.	.	TRBJ2-1
TGTGCCAGCAGCCAAGATCGAGAGGGATCTGGAAACACCATATATTTT	CASSQDREGSGNTIYF	16	TRBV3-1/TRBV3-2	.	.	TRBJ1-3
TGTGCCAGCAGCCAAGACAGGGCGGCAGATACGCAGTATTTT	CASSQDRAADTQYF	14	TRBV4-2	.	.	TRBJ2-3
TGTGCCAGCAGCCAAGTCGGGGTCACCCAGTACTTC	CASSQVGVTQYF	12	TRBV14	.	.	TRBJ2-5
TGTGCCAGCAGCGAGGGGACTCATGTTAGGGCCCGCTCTGGGGCCAACGTCCTGACTTTC	CASSEGTHVRARSGANVLTF	20	TRBV21-1	.	.	TRBJ2-6
TGTGCCAGCACTAACCGCGGAAACTACGAGCAGTACTTC	CASTNRGNYEQYF	13	TRBV5-4	.	.	TRBJ2-7
TGTGCCAGCAGTTACTCGATGGGAATCGGGACCGGGGAGCTGTTTTTT	CASSYSMGIGTGELFF	16	TRBV6-5	.	.	TRBJ2-2
TGTGCCAGTAGTATAGGTCAGGGAGGGAGTTACTTAACGGAGCTGTTTTTT	CASSIGQGGSYLTELFF	17	TRBV19	.	TRBD2	TRBJ2-2
TGCGCCAGCAGCCTTATCGGGGGGGACAGGGTCTACAATGAGCAGTTCTTC	CASSLIGGDRVYNEQFF	17	TRBV4-1	.	.	TRBJ2-1
TGTGCCAGCAGTACCTCCTCGGCAGGGAGAGCTAACTATGGCTACACCTTC	CASSTSSAGRANYGYTF	17	TRBV27	.	.	TRBJ1-2
TGTGCCAGCAGCTTATTTTTATTGTCTAGCGGAGTCCAAGAGACCCAGTACTTC	CASSLFLLSSGVQETQYF	18	TRBV7-9	few	TRBD2	TRBJ2-5
TGTGCCAGTAGCCCCGTTGGGGAACGGTTGACTGAAGCTTTCTTT	CASSPVGERLTEAFF	15	TRBV19	.	.	TRBJ1-1
TGCGCCAGCAGCGGGGAAGGGGGACAGGGGGAAGAGACCCAGTACTTC	CASSGEGGQGEETQYF	16	TRBV4-1	.	TRBD1	TRBJ2-5
TGTGCCAGCAGTGCATACTGGGAGCAGTACTTC	CASSAYWEQYF	11	TRBV2	.	.	TRBJ2-7
TGTGCCAGCAGCTTAACTCGGACTAGCGGGAAGACAGATACGCAGTATTTT	CASSLTRTSGKTDTQYF	17	TRBV7-3	.	TRBD2	TRBJ2-3